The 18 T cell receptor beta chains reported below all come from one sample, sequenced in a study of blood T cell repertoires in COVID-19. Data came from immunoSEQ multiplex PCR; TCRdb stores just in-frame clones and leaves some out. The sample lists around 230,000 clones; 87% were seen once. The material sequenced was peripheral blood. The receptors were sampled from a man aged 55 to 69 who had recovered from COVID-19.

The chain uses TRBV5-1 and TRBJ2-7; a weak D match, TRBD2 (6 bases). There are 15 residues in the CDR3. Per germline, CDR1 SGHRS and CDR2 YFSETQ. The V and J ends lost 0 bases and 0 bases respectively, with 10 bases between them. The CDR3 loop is CASSLDAGHSYEQYF. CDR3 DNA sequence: TGCGCCAGCAGCTTGGATGCGGGGCACTCCTACGAGCAGTACTTC.

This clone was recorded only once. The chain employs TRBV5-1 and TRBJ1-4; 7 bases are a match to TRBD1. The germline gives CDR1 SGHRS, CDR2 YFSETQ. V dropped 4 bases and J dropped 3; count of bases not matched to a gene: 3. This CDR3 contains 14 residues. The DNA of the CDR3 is TGCGCCAGCAGCGACAGGGCGTCTAATGAAAAACTGTTTTTT. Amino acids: CASSDRASNEKLFF.

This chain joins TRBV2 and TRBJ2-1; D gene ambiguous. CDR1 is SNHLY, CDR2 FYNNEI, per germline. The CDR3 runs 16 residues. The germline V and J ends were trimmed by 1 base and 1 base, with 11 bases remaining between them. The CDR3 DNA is TGTGCCAGCAGTGAAGTGATCAGGTTATCCTACAATGAGCAGTTCTTC. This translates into CASSEVIRLSYNEQFF.

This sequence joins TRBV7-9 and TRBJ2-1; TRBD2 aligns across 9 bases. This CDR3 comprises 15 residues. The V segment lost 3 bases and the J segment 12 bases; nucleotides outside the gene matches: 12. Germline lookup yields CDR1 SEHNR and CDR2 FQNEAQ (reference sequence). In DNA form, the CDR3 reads TGTGCCAGCAGCTTTAGCGGGGGACTCCTACAAGGGCAGTTCTTC. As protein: CASSFSGGLLQGQFF.

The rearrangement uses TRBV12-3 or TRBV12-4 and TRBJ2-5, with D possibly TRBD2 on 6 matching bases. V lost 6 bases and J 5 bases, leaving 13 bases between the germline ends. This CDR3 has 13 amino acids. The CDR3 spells CASSGGFWETQYF. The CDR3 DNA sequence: TGTGCCAGCAGCGGAGGGTTCTGGGAGACCCAGTACTTC.

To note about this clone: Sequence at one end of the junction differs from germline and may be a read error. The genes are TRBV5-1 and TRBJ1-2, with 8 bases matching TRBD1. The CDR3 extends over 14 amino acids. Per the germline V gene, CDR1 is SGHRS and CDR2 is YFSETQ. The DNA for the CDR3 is TGCGCCAGCAGTTTGGACAGGACAGGGAATGGCTACACCTTC. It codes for CASSLDRTGNGYTF.

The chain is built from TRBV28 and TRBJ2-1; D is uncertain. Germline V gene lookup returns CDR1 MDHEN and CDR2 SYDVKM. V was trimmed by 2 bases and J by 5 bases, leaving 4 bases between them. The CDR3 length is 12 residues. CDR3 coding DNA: TGTGCCAGCAGTTTACTTGACAATGAGCAGTTCTTC. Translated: CASSLLDNEQFF.

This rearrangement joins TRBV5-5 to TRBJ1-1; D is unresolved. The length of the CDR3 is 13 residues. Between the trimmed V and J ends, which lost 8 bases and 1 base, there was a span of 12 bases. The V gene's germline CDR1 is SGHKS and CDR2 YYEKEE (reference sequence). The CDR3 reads CASLPLRNTEAFF. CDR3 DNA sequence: TGTGCCAGTCTGCCTCTCAGGAACACTGAAGCTTTCTTT.

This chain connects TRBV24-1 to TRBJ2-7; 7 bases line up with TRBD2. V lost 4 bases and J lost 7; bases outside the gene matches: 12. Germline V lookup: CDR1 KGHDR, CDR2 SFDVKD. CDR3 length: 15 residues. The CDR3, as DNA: TGTGCCACCAGTGACGGGGGGTCCTGGGCGGGGGAGCAGTACTTC. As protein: CATSDGGSWAGEQYF.

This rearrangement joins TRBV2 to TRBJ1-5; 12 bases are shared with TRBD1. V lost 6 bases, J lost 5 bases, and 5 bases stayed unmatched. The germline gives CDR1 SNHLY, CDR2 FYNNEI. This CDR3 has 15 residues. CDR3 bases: TGTGCCAGCAGAAAAGGGGACAGGGGGCATCAGCCCCAGCATTTT. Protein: CASRKGDRGHQPQHF.

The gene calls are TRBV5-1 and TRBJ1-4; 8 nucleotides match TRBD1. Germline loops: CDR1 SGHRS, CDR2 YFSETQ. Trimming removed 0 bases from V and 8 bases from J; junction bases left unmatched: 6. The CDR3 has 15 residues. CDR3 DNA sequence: TGCGCCAGCAGCTTGGGGACAGGGTGGTACGAAAAACTGTTTTTT. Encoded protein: CASSLGTGWYEKLFF.

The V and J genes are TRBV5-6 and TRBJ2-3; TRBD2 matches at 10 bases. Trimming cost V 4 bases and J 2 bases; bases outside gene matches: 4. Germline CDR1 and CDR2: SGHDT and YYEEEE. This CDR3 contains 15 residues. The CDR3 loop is CASSRTSGITDTQYF. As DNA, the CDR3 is TGTGCCAGCAGCCGGACTAGCGGAATCACAGATACGCAGTATTTT.

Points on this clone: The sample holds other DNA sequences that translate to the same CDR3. The CDR3 sequence: CASSRGDNSPLHF. The CDR3 DNA reads as TGTGCCAGCAGCAGGGGAGACAATTCACCCCTCCACTTT. The V gene is TRBV6-5, the J gene TRBJ1-6, with a weak D call TRBD1 (6 bases). Between the trimmed V and J ends, which lost 6 bases and 7 bases, there was a span of 10 bases. The germline V gene encodes CDR1 MNHEY and CDR2 SVGAGI. The CDR3 covers 13 residues.

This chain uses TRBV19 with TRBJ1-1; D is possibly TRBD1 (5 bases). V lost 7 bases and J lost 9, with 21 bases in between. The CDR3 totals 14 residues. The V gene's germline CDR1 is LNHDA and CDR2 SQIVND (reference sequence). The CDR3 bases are TGTGCCAGTAACCCCAGGGTACGCAGACGTAAAGCTTTCTTT. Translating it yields CASNPRVRRRKAFF. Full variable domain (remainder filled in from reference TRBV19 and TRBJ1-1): DGGITQSPKYLFRKEGQNVTLSCEQNLNHDAMYWYRQDPGQGLRLIYYSQIVNDFQKGDIAEGYSVSREKKESFPLTVTSAQKNPTAFYLCASNPRVRRRKAFFGQGTRLTVV.

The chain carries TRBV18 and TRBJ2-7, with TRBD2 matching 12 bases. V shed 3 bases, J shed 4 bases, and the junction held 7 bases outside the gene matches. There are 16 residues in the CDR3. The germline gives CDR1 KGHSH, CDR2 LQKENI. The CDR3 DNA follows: TGTGCCAGCTCACCGCAACTAGCGGGGGGAGCGTACGAGCAGTACTTC. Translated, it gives CASSPQLAGGAYEQYF.

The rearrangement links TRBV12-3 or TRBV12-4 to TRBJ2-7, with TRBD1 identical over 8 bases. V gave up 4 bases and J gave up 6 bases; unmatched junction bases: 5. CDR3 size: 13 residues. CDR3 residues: CASSSTGGGEQYF. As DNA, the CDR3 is TGTGCCAGCAGTTCTACAGGGGGAGGCGAGCAGTACTTC.

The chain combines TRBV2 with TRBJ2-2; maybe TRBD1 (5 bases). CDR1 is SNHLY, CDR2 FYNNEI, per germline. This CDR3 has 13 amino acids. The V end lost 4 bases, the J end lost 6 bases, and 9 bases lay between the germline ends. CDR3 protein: CASSVKGPGELFF. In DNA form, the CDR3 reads TGTGCCAGCAGTGTGAAGGGGCCCGGGGAGCTGTTTTTT.

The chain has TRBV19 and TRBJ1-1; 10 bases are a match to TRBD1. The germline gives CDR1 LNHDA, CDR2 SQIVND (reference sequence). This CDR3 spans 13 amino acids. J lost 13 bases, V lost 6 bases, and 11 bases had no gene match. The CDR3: CASSPDRGRDGFF. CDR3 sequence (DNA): TGTGCCAGTAGCCCAGACAGGGGGCGAGACGGTTTCTTT.